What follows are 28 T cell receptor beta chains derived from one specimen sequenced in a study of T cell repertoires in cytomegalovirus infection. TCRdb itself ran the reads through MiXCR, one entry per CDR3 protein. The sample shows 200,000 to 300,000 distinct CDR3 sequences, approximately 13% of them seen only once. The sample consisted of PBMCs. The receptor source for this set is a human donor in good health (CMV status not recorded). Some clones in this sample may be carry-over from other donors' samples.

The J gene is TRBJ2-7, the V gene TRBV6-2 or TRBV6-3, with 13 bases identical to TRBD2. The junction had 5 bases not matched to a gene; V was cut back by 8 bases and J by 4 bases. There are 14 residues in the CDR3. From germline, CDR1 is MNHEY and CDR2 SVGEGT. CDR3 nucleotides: TGTGCCAGCCTCCGGACTAGCGGGAGTTACGAGCAGTACTTC. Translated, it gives CASLRTSGSYEQYF.

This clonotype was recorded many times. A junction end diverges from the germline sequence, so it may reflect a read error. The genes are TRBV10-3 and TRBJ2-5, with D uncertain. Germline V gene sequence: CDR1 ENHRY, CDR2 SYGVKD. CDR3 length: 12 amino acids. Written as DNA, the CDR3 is TGTGCCATCAGCGAGTTGACAGAGACCCAGTACTTC. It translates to CAISELTETQYF.

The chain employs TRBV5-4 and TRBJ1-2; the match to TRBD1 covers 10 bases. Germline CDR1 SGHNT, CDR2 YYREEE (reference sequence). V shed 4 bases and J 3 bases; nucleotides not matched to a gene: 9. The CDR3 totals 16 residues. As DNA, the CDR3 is TGTGCCAGCAGCAAAATGGACAGGGGGACAGACTATGGCTACACCTTC. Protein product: CASSKMDRGTDYGYTF.

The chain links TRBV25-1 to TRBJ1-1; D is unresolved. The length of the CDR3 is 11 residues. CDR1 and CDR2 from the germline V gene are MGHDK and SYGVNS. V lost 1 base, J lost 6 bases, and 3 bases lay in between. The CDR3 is CASSEFAEAFF. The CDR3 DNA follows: TGTGCCAGCAGTGAATTCGCTGAAGCTTTCTTT.

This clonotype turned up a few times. DNA of the CDR3: TGTGCCAGCAGCTCCCCACAGGGGGCTGGCACTGAAGCTTTCTTT. The encoded protein is CASSSPQGAGTEAFF. The chain employs TRBV5-4 and TRBJ1-1; 9 bases map to TRBD1. The CDR3 totals 15 residues. Germline V gene sequence: CDR1 SGHNT, CDR2 YYREEE (reference sequence). The V and J ends lost 3 bases and 4 bases, in that order; junction bases with no gene match: 7.

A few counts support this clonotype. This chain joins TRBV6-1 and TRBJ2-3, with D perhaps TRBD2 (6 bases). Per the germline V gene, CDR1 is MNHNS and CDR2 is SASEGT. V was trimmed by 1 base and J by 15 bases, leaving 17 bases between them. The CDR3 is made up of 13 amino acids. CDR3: CASSEVIRTTGYF. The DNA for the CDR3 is TGTGCCAGCAGTGAAGTAATTAGGACTACTGGATATTTT.

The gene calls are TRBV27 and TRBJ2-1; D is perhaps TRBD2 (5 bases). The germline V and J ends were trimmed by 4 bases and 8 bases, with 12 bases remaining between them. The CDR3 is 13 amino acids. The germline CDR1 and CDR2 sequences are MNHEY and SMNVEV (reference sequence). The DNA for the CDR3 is TGTGCCAGCAGTTCGGGAAGGAACGATGAGCAGTTCTTC. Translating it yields CASSSGRNDEQFF.

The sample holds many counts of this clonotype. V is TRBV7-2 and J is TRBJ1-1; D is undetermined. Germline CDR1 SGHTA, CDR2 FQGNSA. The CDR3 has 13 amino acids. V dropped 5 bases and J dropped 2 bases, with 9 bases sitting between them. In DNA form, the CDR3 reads TGTGCCAGCAGCCTGGCTCATAACACTGAAGCTTTCTTT. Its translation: CASSLAHNTEAFF. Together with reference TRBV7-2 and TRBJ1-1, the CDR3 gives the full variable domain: GAGVSQSPSNKVTEKGKDVELRCDPISGHTALYWYRQSLGQGLEFLIYFQGNSAPDKSGLPSDRFSAERTGGSVSTLTIQRTQQEDSAVYLCASSLAHNTEAFFGQGTRLTVV.

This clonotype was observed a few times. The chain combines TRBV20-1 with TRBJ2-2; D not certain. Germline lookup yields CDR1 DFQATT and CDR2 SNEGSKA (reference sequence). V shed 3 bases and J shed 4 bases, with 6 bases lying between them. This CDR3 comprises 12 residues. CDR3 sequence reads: CSASRLTGELFF. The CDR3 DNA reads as TGCAGTGCTAGCCGGCTCACCGGGGAGCTGTTTTTT.

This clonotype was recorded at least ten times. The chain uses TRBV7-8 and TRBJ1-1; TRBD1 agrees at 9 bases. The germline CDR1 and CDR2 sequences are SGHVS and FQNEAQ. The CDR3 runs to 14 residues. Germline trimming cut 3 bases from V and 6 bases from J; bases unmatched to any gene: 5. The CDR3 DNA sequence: TGTGCCAGCAGCTTCGGGACAGGGAGTGCTGAAGCTTTCTTT. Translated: CASSFGTGSAEAFF.

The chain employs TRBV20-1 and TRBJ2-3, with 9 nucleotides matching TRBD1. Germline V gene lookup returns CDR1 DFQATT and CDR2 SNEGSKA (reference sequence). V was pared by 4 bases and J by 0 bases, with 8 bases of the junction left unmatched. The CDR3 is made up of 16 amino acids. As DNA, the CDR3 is TGCAGTGCTATCCACAGGGGGCGAACAAGCACAGATACGCAGTATTTT. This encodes CSAIHRGRTSTDTQYF.

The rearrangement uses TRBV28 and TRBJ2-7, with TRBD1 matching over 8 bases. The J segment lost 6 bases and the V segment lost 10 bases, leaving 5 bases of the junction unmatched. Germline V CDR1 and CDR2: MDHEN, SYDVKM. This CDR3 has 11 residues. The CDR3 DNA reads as TGTGCCACCGGGACAGGTTTCGAGCAGTACTTC. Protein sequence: CATGTGFEQYF.

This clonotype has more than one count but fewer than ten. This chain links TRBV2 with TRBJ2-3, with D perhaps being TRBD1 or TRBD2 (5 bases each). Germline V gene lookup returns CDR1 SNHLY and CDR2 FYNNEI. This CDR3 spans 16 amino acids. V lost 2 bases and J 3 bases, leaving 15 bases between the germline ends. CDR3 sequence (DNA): TGTGCCAGCAGTGAACGCAGACAGAGAGGGACAGATACGCAGTATTTT. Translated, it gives CASSERRQRGTDTQYF.

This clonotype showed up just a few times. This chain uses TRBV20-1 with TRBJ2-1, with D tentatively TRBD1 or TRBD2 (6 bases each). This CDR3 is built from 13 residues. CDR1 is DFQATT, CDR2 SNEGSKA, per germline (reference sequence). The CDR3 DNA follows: TGCAGCGTACCGGGGGCCTCCTACAATGAGCAGTTCTTC. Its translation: CSVPGASYNEQFF.

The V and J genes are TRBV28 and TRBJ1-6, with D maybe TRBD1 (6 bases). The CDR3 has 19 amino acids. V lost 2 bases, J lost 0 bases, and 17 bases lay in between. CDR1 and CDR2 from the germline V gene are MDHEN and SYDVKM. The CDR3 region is CASSLGAGARSSYNSPLHF. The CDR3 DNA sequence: TGTGCCAGCAGTTTAGGGGCAGGGGCACGGAGCTCCTATAATTCACCCCTCCACTTT.

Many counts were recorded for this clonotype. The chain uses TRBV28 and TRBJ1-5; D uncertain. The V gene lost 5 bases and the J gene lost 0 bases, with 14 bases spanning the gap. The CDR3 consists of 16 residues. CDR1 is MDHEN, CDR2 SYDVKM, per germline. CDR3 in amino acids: CASSRNQVNSNQPQHF. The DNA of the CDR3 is TGTGCCAGCAGTCGTAACCAAGTAAATAGCAATCAGCCCCAGCATTTT.

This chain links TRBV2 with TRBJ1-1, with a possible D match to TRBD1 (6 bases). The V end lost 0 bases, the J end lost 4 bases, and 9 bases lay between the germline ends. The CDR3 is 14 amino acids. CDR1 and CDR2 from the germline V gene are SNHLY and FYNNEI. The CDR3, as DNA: TGTGCCAGCAGTGAAGCAGGGGGTACCACTGAAGCTTTCTTT. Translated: CASSEAGGTTEAFF.

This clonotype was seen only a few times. The CDR3 nucleotides are TGTGCCAGCAGCGTAGTCGGGGCCCCCGAGGGCGAGCAGTACTTC. Protein sequence: CASSVVGAPEGEQYF. V usage is TRBV9 and J usage is TRBJ2-7, with D perhaps being TRBD1 or TRBD2 (5 bases each). This CDR3 comprises 15 residues. The germline V and J ends were trimmed by 0 bases and 6 bases, with 16 bases remaining between them. CDR1 is SGDLS and CDR2 is YYNGEE in the germline V gene. The whole variable domain, filled in from reference TRBV9 and TRBJ2-7, reads DSGVTQTPKHLITATGQRVTLRCSPRSGDLSVYWYQQSLDQGLQFLIQYYNGEERAKGNILERFSAQQFPDLHSELNLSSLELGDSALYFCASSVVGAPEGEQYFGPGTRLTVT.

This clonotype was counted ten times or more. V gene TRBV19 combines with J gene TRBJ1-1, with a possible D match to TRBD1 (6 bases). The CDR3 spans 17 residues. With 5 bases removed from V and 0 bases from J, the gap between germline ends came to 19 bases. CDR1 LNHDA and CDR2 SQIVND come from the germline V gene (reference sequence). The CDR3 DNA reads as TGTGCCAGTAGTCCCTCAGGGGCACAGGGATTGAACACTGAAGCTTTCTTT. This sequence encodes CASSPSGAQGLNTEAFF. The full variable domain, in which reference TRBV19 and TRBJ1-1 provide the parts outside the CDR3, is DGGITQSPKYLFRKEGQNVTLSCEQNLNHDAMYWYRQDPGQGLRLIYYSQIVNDFQKGDIAEGYSVSREKKESFPLTVTSAQKNPTAFYLCASSPSGAQGLNTEAFFGQGTRLTVV.

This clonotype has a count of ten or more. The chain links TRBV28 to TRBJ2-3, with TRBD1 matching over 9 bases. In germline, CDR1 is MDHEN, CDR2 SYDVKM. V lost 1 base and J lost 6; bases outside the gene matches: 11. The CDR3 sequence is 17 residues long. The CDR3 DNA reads TGTGCCAGCAGTTTATTGGTTTCCGGGACAGGGTCGGATACGCAGTATTTT. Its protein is CASSLLVSGTGSDTQYF.

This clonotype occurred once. The CDR3 sequence is CSATPREGPRETQYF. The CDR3 bases are TGCAGTGCCACACCTAGGGAGGGGCCGAGGGAGACCCAGTACTTC. This sequence joins TRBV20-1 and TRBJ2-5, with TRBD2 identical over 7 bases. The germline V gene encodes CDR1 DFQATT and CDR2 SNEGSKA (reference sequence). The ends lost 6 bases at V and 5 bases at J; junction bases unmatched: 15. CDR3 length: 15 residues.

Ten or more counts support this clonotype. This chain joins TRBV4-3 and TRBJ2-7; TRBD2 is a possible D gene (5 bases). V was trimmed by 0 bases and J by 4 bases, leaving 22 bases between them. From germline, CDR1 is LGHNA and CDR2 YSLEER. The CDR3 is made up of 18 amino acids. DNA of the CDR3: TGCGCCAGCAGCCAAGAGCCCGCAGGACTCTCCCCAAATTACGAGCAGTACTTC. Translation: CASSQEPAGLSPNYEQYF.

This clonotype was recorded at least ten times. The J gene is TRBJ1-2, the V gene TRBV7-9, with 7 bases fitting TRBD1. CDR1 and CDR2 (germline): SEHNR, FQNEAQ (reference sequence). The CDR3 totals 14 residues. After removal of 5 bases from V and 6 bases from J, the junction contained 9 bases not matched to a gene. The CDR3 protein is CASSHSDRDDGYTF. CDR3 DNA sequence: TGTGCCAGCAGCCACAGCGACAGGGACGATGGCTACACCTTC.

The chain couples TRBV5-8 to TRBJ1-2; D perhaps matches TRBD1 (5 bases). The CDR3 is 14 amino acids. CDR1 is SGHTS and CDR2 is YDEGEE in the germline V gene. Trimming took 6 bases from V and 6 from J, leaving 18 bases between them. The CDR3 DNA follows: TGTGCCAGCATCCGCCGGCGGGGGGGAGATGGCTACACCTTC. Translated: CASIRRRGGDGYTF.

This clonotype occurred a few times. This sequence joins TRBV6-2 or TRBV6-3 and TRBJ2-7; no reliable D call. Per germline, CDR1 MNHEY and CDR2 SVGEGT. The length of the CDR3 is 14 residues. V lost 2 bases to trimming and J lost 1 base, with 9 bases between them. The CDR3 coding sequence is TGTGCCAGCAGTTACCGTGGAATATCCTACGAGCAGTACTTC. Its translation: CASSYRGISYEQYF.

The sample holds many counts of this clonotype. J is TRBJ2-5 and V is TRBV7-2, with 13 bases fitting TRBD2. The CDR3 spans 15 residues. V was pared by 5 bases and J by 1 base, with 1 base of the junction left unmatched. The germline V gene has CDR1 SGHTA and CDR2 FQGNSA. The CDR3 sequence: CASSRTSGGQETQYF. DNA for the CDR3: TGTGCCAGCAGCCGGACTAGCGGGGGCCAAGAGACCCAGTACTTC.

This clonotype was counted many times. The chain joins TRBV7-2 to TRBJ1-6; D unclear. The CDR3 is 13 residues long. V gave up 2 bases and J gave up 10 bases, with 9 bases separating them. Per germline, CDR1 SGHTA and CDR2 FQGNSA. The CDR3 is CASSLYGQSPLHF. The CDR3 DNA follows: TGTGCCAGCAGCTTATACGGGCAGTCACCCCTCCACTTT.

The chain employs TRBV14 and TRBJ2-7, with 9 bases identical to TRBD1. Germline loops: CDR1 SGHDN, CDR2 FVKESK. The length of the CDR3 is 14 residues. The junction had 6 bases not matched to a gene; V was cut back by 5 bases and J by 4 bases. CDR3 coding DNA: TGTGCCAGCAGCGCCGGGACAGGGTGGTACGAGCAGTACTTC. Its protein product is CASSAGTGWYEQYF.